These 2 T cell receptor beta chains were sequenced from one sample in a study of blood T cells in healthy people across ages. A second PCR, run for about 6 to 11 cycles, used a sample-barcoded 5' primer plus a J-beta primer mix. TCRdb passed the 5' RACE reads through MiXCR, listing each CDR3 protein once. The profile covers hundreds of thousands of distinct CDR3 sequences, with roughly 45% appearing a single time and around 20% taken by the ten largest. Sequenced: blood. These receptors were collected from a woman aged 55 to 70 in good health.

V gene TRBV2 combines with J gene TRBJ2-5; 10 nucleotides agree with TRBD1. CDR1 is SNHLY and CDR2 is FYNNEI in the germline V gene. Germline trimming cut 6 bases from V and 5 bases from J; bases unmatched to any gene: 12. The length of the CDR3 is 16 residues. CDR3 region: CASRNFPGQGSETQYF. The CDR3 DNA sequence: TGTGCCAGCAGAAATTTTCCGGGACAGGGGAGCGAGACCCAGTACTTC.

This clonotype was counted between two and nine times. The J gene is TRBJ1-1, the V gene TRBV18; perhaps TRBD1 as D (5 bases). CDR1 and CDR2 from the germline V gene are KGHSH and LQKENI. The CDR3 covers 14 residues. V lost 2 bases to trimming and J lost 8 bases, with 15 bases between them. The DNA for the CDR3 is TGTGCCAGCTCACCAGTAGGGACTCTAACCGAAGCTTTCTTT. This sequence encodes CASSPVGTLTEAFF.